One sample yielded the 15 T cell receptor beta chains listed below, sequenced in a study of blood T cell repertoires in COVID-19. TCRdb keeps only in-frame clones here, not all; method: immunoSEQ multiplex PCR. The repertoire has about 220,000 clones, roughly 80% of them found once; the top ten carry 5.2%. Sequenced: peripheral blood. Every receptor here comes from a woman aged 70-85 years with COVID-19, enrolled during active disease.

The chain joins TRBV7-2 to TRBJ1-2, with unresolved D. The V end was cut by 6 bases, the J end by 2 bases, with 19 bases between. CDR1 and CDR2 from the germline V gene are SGHTA and FQGNSA. The CDR3 runs to 16 residues. CDR3 DNA sequence: TGTGCCAGCAGTTCTGGAGGGAAGGCCCAGAACTATGGCTACACCTTC. Translated: CASSSGGKAQNYGYTF.

J is TRBJ1-5 and V is TRBV7-2; 7 nucleotides agree with TRBD1. Per germline, CDR1 SGHTA and CDR2 FQGNSA. V lost 5 bases, J lost 4 bases, and 5 bases stayed unmatched. The CDR3 runs to 14 residues. The CDR3 spells CASSREQGNQPQHF. For the CDR3, the DNA is TGTGCCAGCAGCCGTGAACAGGGGAATCAGCCCCAGCATTTT.

The chain has TRBV19 and TRBJ1-1; D ambiguous. CDR1 and CDR2 from the germline V gene are LNHDA and SQIVND (reference sequence). The CDR3 extends over 12 amino acids. The germline V and J ends were trimmed by 4 bases and 3 bases, with 6 bases remaining between them. CDR3 DNA sequence: TGTGCCAGTAGTACCATTTACACTGAAGCTTTCTTT. Its translation is CASSTIYTEAFF.

V and J are TRBV11-2 and TRBJ2-2; D might be TRBD2 (5 bases). The CDR3 loop spans 17 amino acids. Trimming cost V 5 bases and J 6 bases, with 22 bases left between them. Germline CDR1 reads SGHAT; CDR2 reads FQNNGV. As DNA, the CDR3 is TGTGCCAGCAGCCCATGGGCGGCCGGGGTAATGGCCGGGGAGCTGTTTTTT. Encoded protein: CASSPWAAGVMAGELFF.

Regarding this clone: The sample contains more than one DNA sequence encoding this CDR3. The J gene is TRBJ1-5, the V gene TRBV5-1; a weak D match, TRBD1 (6 bases). CDR1 and CDR2 from the germline V gene are SGHRS and YFSETQ. V gave up 0 bases and J gave up 4 bases, with 11 bases separating them. The CDR3 contains 15 residues. CDR3 protein: CASSLAGQGNQPQHF. CDR3 bases: TGCGCCAGCAGCTTGGCGGGGCAGGGGAATCAGCCCCAGCATTTT.

The V and J genes are TRBV3-1 (or the pseudogene TRBV3-2) and TRBJ1-2, with TRBD1 identical over 8 bases. CDR3 length equals 20 residues. The trim removed 3 bases at V and 0 bases at J, leaving 18 bases unmatched. The V gene's germline CDR1 is LGHDT and CDR2 YNNKEL (reference sequence). CDR3 region: CASSHQGEGQGEATNYGYTF. As DNA, the CDR3 is TGTGCCAGCAGCCACCAAGGGGAAGGACAGGGTGAGGCTACTAACTATGGCTACACCTTC.

The chain has TRBV11-2 and TRBJ1-5, with 10 bases aligning to TRBD1. The CDR3 totals 16 residues. The germline CDR1 and CDR2 sequences are SGHAT and FQNNGV. V gave up 1 base and J gave up 7 bases; unmatched junction bases: 7. This CDR3 is CASSLVSGQGNQPQHF. CDR3 DNA sequence: TGTGCCAGCAGCTTAGTTTCGGGACAGGGGAACCAGCCCCAGCATTTT.

The count of this clone is one. The rearrangement links TRBV28 to TRBJ1-1; 8 bases are a match to TRBD1. This CDR3 is 14 amino acids long. The V gene end was trimmed by 5 bases and the J gene end by 5 bases; junction bases not matched to a gene: 7. Germline-derived CDR1 and CDR2 are MDHEN and SYDVKM. DNA of the CDR3: TGTGCCAGCAGTCCACCGGGACAGGATACTGAAGCTTTCTTT. Translation: CASSPPGQDTEAFF.

The V call is TRBV6-2 or TRBV6-3, the J call TRBJ2-1; 14 bases match TRBD2. Trimming took 0 bases from V and 9 from J; bases not matched to a gene: 1. The germline CDR1 and CDR2 sequences are MNHEY and SVGEGT. The CDR3 extends over 15 amino acids. In DNA, the CDR3 is TGTGCCAGCAGTTACTCAGGACTAGCGGGGGGTGAGCAGTTCTTC. It is translated as CASSYSGLAGGEQFF.

This clone appeared once. This chain connects TRBV30 to TRBJ1-5; 7 nucleotides match TRBD1. Germline V gives CDR1 GTSNPN, CDR2 SVGIG (reference sequence). J gave up 3 bases and V 3 bases, and 2 bases lay outside the gene matches. The CDR3 length is 13 residues. The CDR3 DNA sequence: TGTGCCTGGAGCGGACAGGACAATCAGCCCCAGCATTTT. Translation gives CAWSGQDNQPQHF.

This clone was seen a single time. A much larger clone lies a single base off, so this may be a read error. The chain employs TRBV9 and TRBJ2-3; 8 positions match TRBD2. Germline V gene lookup returns CDR1 SGDLS and CDR2 YYNGEE. The CDR3 totals 20 residues. CDR3 sequence: CANSVEWWQGPSGSTDTQYF. CDR3 in DNA: TGTGCCAACAGCGTAGAGTGGTGGCAGGGCCCTAGCGGGAGCACAGATACGCAGTATTTT.

CDR3 sequence: CATSDIAPGTGFHWKNSYEQYF. As DNA, the CDR3 is TGTGCCACCAGTGATATCGCGCCCGGGACAGGGTTTCATTGGAAGAATTCCTACGAGCAGTACTTC. The chain uses TRBV24-1 and TRBJ2-7, with 9 nucleotides matching TRBD1. CDR1 KGHDR and CDR2 SFDVKD come from the germline V gene. The CDR3 contains 22 residues. V gave up 3 bases and J gave up 1 base; unmatched junction bases: 24.

The CDR3 loop reads CASSPGETQYF. CDR3 nucleotide sequence: TGTGCCAGCAGCCCCGGGGAGACCCAGTACTTC. The chain recombines TRBV7-2 with TRBJ2-5; no definite D call. V was cut by 5 bases and J by 5 bases, with 6 bases left in between. Per germline, CDR1 SGHTA and CDR2 FQGNSA. The CDR3 extends over 11 amino acids.

The J gene is TRBJ2-1, the V gene TRBV6-4; TRBD1 is a possible D gene (6 bases). V was clipped by 6 bases and J by 5 bases, with 26 bases between them. CDR3 length equals 18 residues. Germline V gene data show CDR1 as MRHNA and CDR2 as SNTAGT. CDR3 in DNA: TGTGCCAGCAGCCCCCCGCGGACAGAATGTTTTATCGACAATGAGCAGTTCTTC. It yields the protein CASSPPRTECFIDNEQFF.

The gene calls are TRBV6-2 or TRBV6-3 and TRBJ2-1; D may be TRBD2 (6 bases). The germline V gene has CDR1 MNHEY and CDR2 SVGEGT. CDR3 length: 19 amino acids. Trimming took 0 bases from V and 3 from J, leaving 21 bases between them. The CDR3 loop reads CASSYSGGEGRDIYNEQFF. Written as DNA, the CDR3 is TGTGCCAGCAGTTACTCTGGTGGAGAGGGGCGGGATATCTACAATGAGCAGTTCTTC.